These 9 T cell receptor beta chains came from one sample sequenced in a study of control samples from healthy donors and cancer patients. TCRdb's table, derived via immunoSEQ multiplex PCR, lists solely in-frame clones and lacks some. This sample has about 84,000 clones, with roughly 89% found just once. The sequencing sample was made of blood. The receptors shown here come from a man between 25 and 39 years old in good health.

This chain connects TRBV3-1 (or the pseudogene TRBV3-2) to TRBJ1-4; D ambiguous. This CDR3 is built from 15 residues. From germline, CDR1 is LGHDT and CDR2 YNNKEL (reference sequence). V lost 4 bases to trimming and J lost 0 bases, with 9 bases between them. CDR3 nucleotide sequence: TGTGCCAGCAGCCGGCTTACAGCAACTAATGAAAAACTGTTTTTT. Translation: CASSRLTATNEKLFF.

The chain employs TRBV10-3 and TRBJ2-6; D may be TRBD1 (5 bases). There are 15 residues in the CDR3. Germline V gene lookup returns CDR1 ENHRY and CDR2 SYGVKD. V was trimmed by 6 bases and J by 0 bases, leaving 9 bases between them. Written as DNA, the CDR3 is TGTGCCATCAGGGACACAATCTCTGGGGCCAACGTCCTGACTTTC. Its translation: CAIRDTISGANVLTF.

This clone showed up just once. The chain combines TRBV28 with TRBJ2-5, with D possibly being TRBD2 (6 bases). The germline V gene has CDR1 MDHEN and CDR2 SYDVKM. Trimming took off 8 bases at V and 6 bases at J, with 16 bases between the two ends. This CDR3 is 13 amino acids long. The CDR3 spells CASGIRRGQTQYF. In DNA, the CDR3 is TGTGCCAGCGGTATCCGGAGGGGACAGACCCAGTACTTC.

The V and J genes are TRBV6-5 and TRBJ1-6; D is unresolved. V shed 4 bases and J shed 7 bases, with 11 bases lying between them. This CDR3 comprises 14 residues. Germline loops: CDR1 MNHEY, CDR2 SVGAGI. In nucleotides, the CDR3 is TGTGCCAGCAGTTCCCCCCGGGAAAATTCACCCCTCCACTTT. Its protein product is CASSSPRENSPLHF.

This clone was seen just once. The rearrangement uses TRBV28 and TRBJ1-1; perhaps TRBD1 as D (6 bases). The CDR3 loop spans 14 amino acids. Trimming left V 8 bases short and J 2 bases short, with 15 bases between. Germline loops: CDR1 MDHEN, CDR2 SYDVKM. The CDR3 protein is CASREGGANTEAFF. In nucleotides, the CDR3 is TGTGCCAGCCGAGAGGGGGGGGCCAACACTGAAGCTTTCTTT.

V gene TRBV24-1 combines with J gene TRBJ1-5; D is ambiguous. The germline V and J ends were trimmed by 3 bases and 0 bases, with 8 bases remaining between them. CDR1 KGHDR and CDR2 SFDVKD come from the germline V gene. The CDR3 spans 15 residues. CDR3 sequence reads: CATSDGGPSNQPQHF. The DNA for the CDR3 is TGTGCCACCAGTGATGGTGGACCTAGCAATCAGCCCCAGCATTTT.

The chain links TRBV10-1 to TRBJ2-5, with TRBD2 as a possible D gene (6 bases). Trimming cost V 4 bases and J 4 bases, with 16 bases left between them. Germline V CDR1 and CDR2: WNHNN, SYGVQD (reference sequence). This CDR3 region has 15 residues. CDR3 nucleotides: TGCGCCAGCAGTGCCGGGGACTCCCTGGGAGAGACCCAGTACTTC. Amino acid sequence: CASSAGDSLGETQYF.

V usage is TRBV27 and J usage is TRBJ1-6, with a possible D match to TRBD1 (6 bases). Trimming took off 1 base at V and 2 bases at J, with 15 bases between the two ends. The CDR3 contains 18 residues. CDR1 is MNHEY, CDR2 SMNVEV, per germline (reference sequence). The CDR3 loop is CASSLLRQVKPYNSPLHF. The CDR3 coding sequence is TGTGCCAGCAGTTTATTACGACAGGTCAAACCCTATAATTCACCCCTCCACTTT.

The chain joins TRBV30 to TRBJ1-2, with D perhaps matching TRBD1 (5 bases). This CDR3 spans 14 amino acids. V dropped 3 bases and J dropped 4 bases, with 15 bases sitting between them. Germline-derived CDR1 and CDR2 are GTSNPN and SVGIG (reference sequence). Here the CDR3 DNA reads TGTGCCTGGAGGAAGGGGTTGACAGCCTATGGCTACACCTTC. It yields the protein CAWRKGLTAYGYTF.